This is a list of T cell receptor beta chains from one sample in a study of CD8 T cells in Susac syndrome. In TCRdb, the immunoSEQ multiplex PCR reads were re-called with MiXCR into one record per CDR3 protein. The sample yields 95,000 or so distinct CDR3 sequences, around 93% seen once. The specimen sequenced was CD8+ T cells from PBMCs. These receptors all come from a human donor in good health. CDR3s include the opening cysteine and the closing phenylalanine or tryptophan. Fields, in order: V gene, J gene, CDR3 protein.

TRBV7-3	TRBJ2-2	CASSSPRTGKNTGELFF
TRBV2	TRBJ2-1	CASSEFGGADEQFF
TRBV3-1	TRBJ1-2	CASSQINLVGPNYGYTF
TRBV4-1	TRBJ2-1	CASRRDGGLNEQFF
TRBV6-1	TRBJ2-1	CASSDNNEQFF
TRBV5-1	TRBJ2-4	CASSFGGLRYF
TRBV5-6	TRBJ2-7	CASSLGQGKAYEQYF
TRBV27	TRBJ1-1	CASSPLPRMNTEAFF
TRBV5-6	TRBJ1-5	CASSLGQGGQPQHF
TRBV6-5	TRBJ2-3	CASSLSGTQYF
TRBV15	TRBJ1-5	CATSRDYATSNQPQHF
TRBV29-1	TRBJ1-1	CSATDRGAAFF
TRBV5-1	TRBJ2-5	CASSFISGVQETQYF
TRBV19	TRBJ2-3	CASSISGRADTQYF
TRBV15	TRBJ2-7	CATSRGQGPYEQYF
TRBV7-9	TRBJ2-1	CASSLGEGANEQFF
TRBV5-1	TRBJ1-3	CASSSDRASGNTIYF
TRBV2	TRBJ2-5	CASSEGLGGETQYF
TRBV7-9	TRBJ1-1	CASSEGVNTEAFF
TRBV3-1	TRBJ2-2	CASSPYRLNTGELFF
TRBV27	TRBJ2-7	CASSFSTGESSYEQYF
TRBV7-9	TRBJ1-6	CASSLGEELNSPLHF
TRBV4-2	TRBJ2-4	CASSPLAGGPGKNIQYF
TRBV4-1	TRBJ1-2	CASSQVMGIGAGDGYTF
TRBV30	TRBJ1-1	CAWSVMVAIEAFF
TRBV6-5	TRBJ1-2	CASSYSAGRDGYTF
TRBV7-9	TRBJ2-7	CASSFAQGYEQYF
TRBV20-1	TRBJ2-7	CSARTRAVLIHYEQYF
TRBV5-6	TRBJ2-1	CASSSARENNEQFF
TRBV6-5	TRBJ2-2	CASSYSHAGGNTGELFF
TRBV29-1	TRBJ2-1	CSAGTSGYNEQFF
TRBV19	TRBJ2-1	CASSSPSGGYNEQFF
TRBV6-1	TRBJ1-2	CASSEARSYGYTF
TRBV9	TRBJ2-5	CASSPLGHQETQYF
TRBV11-2	TRBJ2-7	CASSFGGYEQYF
TRBV11-2	TRBJ2-5	CASSLEGDGGEETQYF
TRBV7-8	TRBJ2-1	CASSLGAGGGNEQFF
TRBV15	TRBJ1-1	CATNGGRWRNTEAFF
TRBV20-1	TRBJ2-5	CSARPGLAGEETQYF
TRBV4-1	TRBJ2-3	CASSQVRLAGGTDTQYF
TRBV11-2	TRBJ2-1	CASSLKGWHEQFF
TRBV21-1	TRBJ1-1	CASSKGEGRNTEAFF
TRBV9	TRBJ1-1	CASSGDAPEAFF
TRBV18	TRBJ2-2	CASSPIIPAGATFDTGELFF
TRBV5-1	TRBJ1-2	CASGLDRAFDYTF
TRBV25-1	TRBJ2-5	CASSDPRGGAVETQYF
TRBV15	TRBJ2-1	CATSRGTSSSYNEQFF
TRBV19	TRBJ2-1	CASSMAANSYNEQFF
TRBV19	TRBJ1-6	CASSLTPEGNSPLHF
TRBV27	TRBJ2-7	CASRPTGSSYEQYF
TRBV5-1	TRBJ2-3	CASSFWTGQDTQYF
TRBV6-1	TRBJ2-2	CASSVTSGGAGELFF
TRBV13	TRBJ2-2	CASSSGTPAGELFF
TRBV30	TRBJ2-7	CAWSVGEASEQYF
TRBV25-1	TRBJ1-2	CASSGPYGYTF
TRBV29-1	TRBJ1-2	CSVEERTPEGYGYTF
TRBV19	TRBJ1-5	CASSLTGGNQPQHF
TRBV12-3/TRBV12-4	TRBJ1-2	CASSRGLYYGYTF
TRBV7-9	TRBJ2-3	CASSFPGIGTFSTDTQYF
TRBV4-1	TRBJ1-3	CASSQRDIGNTIYF